This T cell receptor beta chain was retrieved from a study of post-analysis software for immune sequencing data. On the study more broadly: Relapsing-remitting, secondary progressive and progressive-relapsing forms of multiple sclerosis all featured among disease courses. The study, taken as a whole, reports: About 5 TRBV segments (TRBV5-6, TRBV5-1 and TRBV20-1 among them) occurred more frequently in patients than in controls. Compared against controls, patients with multiple sclerosis displayed significantly lower normalized Chao1 diversity.

The sample holds many counts of this clonotype. As yet, its antigen is unknown. Unique molecular identifiers tagged the TCR beta cDNA libraries. The source material, 1 to 10 million T cells, gave rise to roughly 0.5 million cDNA molecules. MiXCR, applied by TCRdb to the PCR reads, yields one record per CDR3 protein. The sample records approximately 250,000 distinct CDR3 sequences, approximately 34% being singletons. V was cut by 3 bases and J by 9 bases, with 9 bases left in between. The CDR3 loop spans 12 amino acids. The V gene's germline CDR1 is MNHEY and CDR2 SMNVEV (reference sequence). This chain links TRBV27 with TRBJ2-4; a possible D gene is TRBD2 (5 bases). Sequenced: blood. The receptor's source is a girl between 10 and 17 years old with multiple sclerosis. CDR3 loop: CASSFGGGIQYF. The CDR3 DNA follows: TGTGCCAGCAGTTTTGGAGGCGGCATTCAGTACTTC.